This TCR beta chain was identified during a study of T cell responses to AZD1222 COVID-19 vaccine. Study-level points and caveats: Spike-spanning, vaccine-associated CD4 TCRs were dominant at 160-218 and 743-854. Following two doses of AZD1222, Spike-specific TCR breadth and depth rose.

Produced via immunoSEQ multiplex PCR; TCRdb's table is partial and in-frame only. This table has about 120,000 clones, roughly 90% appearing once. In regard to this clone: No antigen is known for it.

Looked up from germline, CDR1 is ENHRY and CDR2 is SYGVKD. V was clipped by 0 bases and J by 4 bases, with 8 bases between them. The CDR3 is 14 amino acids. The sample was peripheral blood, taken on day 0 of AZD1222 vaccination. The clonotype originates from an adult in good health. The chain uses TRBV10-3 and TRBJ2-3, with a possible D match to TRBD2 (5 bases). The CDR3 DNA sequence: TGTGCCATCAGTGAGTCTGGAGGCCCAGATACGCAGTATTTT. Translating gives CAISESGGPDTQYF.